This entry features one T cell receptor beta chain sequence. Germline V CDR1 and CDR2: SNHLY, FYNNEI. The ends were cut back, 2 bases at V and 10 bases at J, with 9 bases in the middle. The CDR3 covers 13 residues. The data are from a study of radiation and T cells in renal cell carcinoma. As for time point: blood 2 weeks post-SBRT. Treatment noted: 15 Gy SBRT to primary tumor, nephrectomy 4 weeks later. After SBRT, blood was collected at 2 and 4 weeks, plus baseline. Clones were sequenced by immunoSEQ multiplex PCR, and TCRdb holds only the in-frame ones, with some missing. The sample yields 160,000 or so clones, roughly 89% seen once.

The genes are TRBV2 and TRBJ1-6; D unresolved. The receptor's source is a woman in her 50s with renal cell carcinoma. The sequencing here drew on blood, taken from a patient whose treatment included radiotherapy and nephrectomy. The CDR3 nucleotides are TGTGCCAGCAGTGAATCGCAACGATCACCCCTCCACTTT. Residues: CASSESQRSPLHF.